Listed here are 23 T cell receptor beta chains from one sample, sequenced in a study of neurological immune-mediated disorders. TCRdb independently ran MiXCR on the 5' RACE reads; one entry per CDR3 protein. The table shows tens of thousands of distinct CDR3 sequences, with 12% to 15% occurring only once. What was sequenced was PBMCs. These receptors originate from a woman in her fifties or sixties in good health.

With regard to this clonotype: A read error may be the cause here, since a much bigger clone is one base away. J is TRBJ1-4 and V is TRBV28; D perhaps matches TRBD1 (5 bases). Per the germline V gene, CDR1 is MDHEN and CDR2 is SYDVKM. The V end lost 3 bases, the J end lost 0 bases, and 8 bases lay between the germline ends. This CDR3 contains 15 residues. CDR3 DNA sequence: TGTGCCAGCAGTTTGCGGGGGACAACTAATGAAAAACTGTTTTTT. It specifies CASSLRGTTNEKLFF.

This clonotype was counted many times. This chain connects TRBV4-2 to TRBJ1-1, with 7 bases aligning to TRBD1. Unmatched junction bases numbered 3, after V lost 4 bases and J lost 1 base. The CDR3 has 14 amino acids. The germline V gene encodes CDR1 LGHNA and CDR2 YNFKEQ. Here the CDR3 reads CASSLGTANTEAFF. The CDR3 region has the DNA TGTGCCAGCAGCCTTGGGACAGCGAACACTGAAGCTTTCTTT.

There are many counts of this clonotype. The chain links TRBV20-1 to TRBJ2-7, with 8 nucleotides matching TRBD2. This CDR3 contains 15 residues. V was pared by 4 bases and J by 4 bases, with 12 bases of the junction left unmatched. The germline V gene has CDR1 DFQATT and CDR2 SNEGSKA (reference sequence). The CDR3 spells CSAKPLAGFRYEQYF. CDR3 coding DNA: TGCAGTGCTAAACCTTTAGCGGGATTTCGGTACGAGCAGTACTTC.

This clonotype was picked up many times. V gene TRBV20-1 combines with J gene TRBJ1-1, with D maybe TRBD1 (5 bases). Germline V gene lookup returns CDR1 DFQATT and CDR2 SNEGSKA (reference sequence). Trimming cost V 7 bases and J 1 base, with 19 bases left between them. This CDR3 is 15 amino acids long. The CDR3 sequence: CSVELPGTANTEAFF. For the CDR3, the DNA is TGCAGTGTTGAGCTACCCGGGACGGCGAACACTGAAGCTTTCTTT.

This clonotype was observed at least ten times. V is TRBV27 and J is TRBJ2-1; 11 bases agree with TRBD2. V gave up 5 bases and J gave up 9 bases; unmatched junction bases: 6. Germline values: CDR1 MNHEY, CDR2 SMNVEV (reference sequence). The CDR3 contains 14 residues. CDR3 in DNA: TGTGCCAGCAGTCCCGGGACTAGCGGAATTGAGCAGTTCTTC. It specifies CASSPGTSGIEQFF.

This clonotype was observed many times. A single base separates this from a much larger clone, so it may be a read error. The chain's CDR3 is CTSSFGTGSYNSPLHF. CDR3 DNA sequence: TGCACCAGCAGCTTCGGGACAGGTTCCTATAATTCACCCCTCCACTTT. The chain couples TRBV5-1 to TRBJ1-6, with TRBD1 identical over 8 bases. From germline, CDR1 is SGHRS and CDR2 YFSETQ. This CDR3 comprises 16 residues. Supplemented by reference TRBV5-1 and TRBJ1-6, the full variable domain reads KAGVTQTPRYLIKTRGQQVTLSCSPISGHRSVSWYQQTPGQGLQFLFEYFSETQRNKGNFPGRFSGRQFSNSRSEMNVSTLELGDSALYLCTSSFGTGSYNSPLHFGNGTRLTVT.

This clonotype was found many times. In DNA, the CDR3 is TGCGCCAGCAGCTTGCGGGGAATAAGCACAGATACGCAGTATTTT. Its protein product is CASSLRGISTDTQYF. The chain carries TRBV5-1 and TRBJ2-3; tentatively, D is TRBD2 (5 bases). The CDR3 spans 15 residues. Germline V gene lookup returns CDR1 SGHRS and CDR2 YFSETQ. Trimming left V 1 base short and J 0 bases short, with 9 bases between.

This clonotype has a count of ten or more. This chain joins TRBV12-3 or TRBV12-4 and TRBJ2-7; 8 bases line up with TRBD2. The CDR3 is made up of 14 amino acids. V lost 6 bases to trimming and J lost 3 bases; unmatched junction nucleotides: 7. The CDR3 coding sequence is TGTGCCAGCAGCAAGCGGGGGCCCAACTACGAGCAGTACTTC. Translated: CASSKRGPNYEQYF.

The chain recombines TRBV20-1 with TRBJ2-1; no clear D. The CDR3 is made up of 14 amino acids. CDR1 and CDR2 from the germline V gene are DFQATT and SNEGSKA (reference sequence). V lost 6 bases, J lost 5 bases, and 17 bases lay in between. The CDR3 sequence: CSAPTPPANNEQFF. The CDR3 DNA sequence: TGCAGTGCCCCGACGCCCCCCGCGAACAATGAGCAGTTCTTC.

This clonotype was seen at least ten times. This chain uses TRBV6-6 with TRBJ1-2, with D perhaps TRBD1 (5 bases). CDR1 is MNHNY, CDR2 SVGAGI, per germline (reference sequence). CDR3 length: 12 residues. Between the trimmed V and J ends, which lost 6 bases and 4 bases, there was a span of 9 bases. CDR3 in DNA: TGTGCCAGCAGCCTCGGGGGCTATGGCTACACCTTC. It yields the protein CASSLGGYGYTF.

This clonotype appeared many times. The genes are TRBV5-1 and TRBJ2-1; 9 bases are a match to TRBD2. Germline CDR1 SGHRS, CDR2 YFSETQ. Trimming took 0 bases from V and 10 from J; bases not matched to a gene: 8. The CDR3 loop spans 15 amino acids. The CDR3 sequence is CASSLVSGGPHEQFF. The DNA of the CDR3 is TGCGCCAGCAGCTTGGTGAGCGGGGGGCCCCACGAGCAGTTCTTC.

This clonotype was seen repeatedly, ten times or more. V and J are TRBV5-1 and TRBJ2-5; possibly TRBD1 for D (6 bases). V shed 6 bases and J shed 3 bases, with 18 bases lying between them. The CDR3 is 15 residues long. Germline CDR1 is SGHRS and CDR2 is YFSETQ. CDR3 region: CASTKQGYFEETQYF. The CDR3 DNA sequence: TGCGCCAGCACGAAACAGGGATATTTCGAAGAGACCCAGTACTTC.

As regards this clonotype: Compared with germline, one end of the junction differs, possibly owing to a read error. This sequence joins TRBV5-5 and TRBJ2-1; TRBD2 matches at 11 bases. CDR1 and CDR2 (germline): SGHKS, YYEKEE (reference sequence). This CDR3 comprises 16 residues. CDR3 loop: CASSFGLAGGWNEQIF. As DNA, the CDR3 is TGTGCCAGCAGCTTCGGACTAGCGGGCGGATGGAATGAGCAGATCTTC.

A few counts support this clonotype. The rearrangement joins TRBV3-1 to TRBJ2-2; perhaps TRBD1 as D (6 bases). Trimming stripped 3 bases from V and 4 bases from J, with 9 bases between. Germline V gives CDR1 LGHDT, CDR2 YNNKEL (reference sequence). This CDR3 has 14 residues. The CDR3 region is CASSQQGPTGELFF. The CDR3 bases are TGTGCCAGCAGCCAGCAGGGGCCCACCGGGGAGCTGTTTTTT.

This clonotype appeared many times. One end of the junction varies from germline; a read error may be responsible. The chain has TRBV5-1 and TRBJ1-1; 8 bases map to TRBD1. Per germline, CDR1 SGHRS and CDR2 YFSETQ. The CDR3 is made up of 15 amino acids. The CDR3 coding sequence is TGTGCCAGCAGCCTAGGACAGGGAATGAACACTGAAGCTTTCTTT. Amino acids: CASSLGQGMNTEAFF.

This clonotype was counted a few times. The rearrangement links TRBV12-3 or TRBV12-4 to TRBJ2-6, with 7 bases fitting TRBD1. The V and J ends lost 2 bases and 0 bases, in that order; junction bases with no gene match: 1. The CDR3 has 16 amino acids. This CDR3 is CASSLWTGSGANVLTF. The CDR3 nucleotides read TGTGCCAGCAGTTTATGGACAGGCTCTGGGGCCAACGTCCTGACTTTC.

The V gene is TRBV7-2, the J gene TRBJ2-1; 9 bases align to TRBD2. Germline V gives CDR1 SGHTA, CDR2 FQGNSA. V shed 10 bases and J 4 bases; nucleotides not matched to a gene: 8. The CDR3 consists of 14 residues. CDR3 sequence reads: CATRGSGGYNEQFF. The CDR3 nucleotides are TGTGCCACCAGGGGTAGCGGGGGTTACAATGAGCAGTTCTTC.

In its sample, this clonotype was seen many times. The chain links TRBV20-1 to TRBJ2-7; tentative D call: TRBD1 (5 bases). V shed 3 bases and J shed 2 bases, with 14 bases lying between them. Germline V gene lookup returns CDR1 DFQATT and CDR2 SNEGSKA (reference sequence). The CDR3 has 14 residues. Here the CDR3 DNA reads TGCAGTGCTAGGTTTGACAGCCCCACCTACGAGCAGTACTTC. Translated: CSARFDSPTYEQYF.

This clonotype was observed at least ten times. This rearrangement joins TRBV10-3 to TRBJ1-6, with D perhaps TRBD1 (5 bases). The V and J ends lost 9 bases and 5 bases respectively, with 11 bases between them. The CDR3 is 13 amino acids. Germline-derived CDR1 and CDR2 are ENHRY and SYGVKD. CDR3 sequence (DNA): TGTGCCATTCGAGACAGAGATAATTCACCCCTCCACTTT. It yields the protein CAIRDRDNSPLHF.

This clonotype was seen at least ten times. Here the CDR3 reads CASSFQGVHEQYF. The CDR3 DNA is TGTGCCAGCAGTTTTCAGGGGGTCCACGAGCAGTACTTC. V is TRBV12-3 or TRBV12-4 and J is TRBJ2-7, with 7 bases matching TRBD1. V lost 3 bases and J lost 5; bases outside the gene matches: 4. The CDR3 consists of 13 residues.

In this sample, this clonotype turned up a few times. V usage is TRBV7-2 and J usage is TRBJ2-5; a weak D match, TRBD2 (5 bases). V lost 1 base to trimming and J lost 4 bases, with 10 bases between them. The CDR3 is 14 residues long. Germline lookup yields CDR1 SGHTA and CDR2 FQGNSA. The CDR3, as DNA: TGTGCCAGCAGCTTAGTGTCTAGCAGAGAGACCCAGTACTTC. Protein sequence: CASSLVSSRETQYF.

This clonotype was seen at least ten times. This rearrangement joins TRBV3-1 to TRBJ2-5; TRBD1 matches 8 bases. The J segment lost 3 bases and the V segment lost 4 bases, leaving 4 bases of the junction unmatched. In germline, CDR1 is LGHDT, CDR2 YNNKEL (reference sequence). The CDR3 sequence is 14 residues long. This chain's CDR3 is CASSRWGQEETQYF. Written as DNA, the CDR3 is TGTGCCAGCAGCCGCTGGGGACAGGAAGAGACCCAGTACTTC.

This clonotype was counted ten times or more. The chain couples TRBV6-1 to TRBJ1-4; weak D call: TRBD1 (6 bases). Germline V gene data show CDR1 as MNHNS and CDR2 as SASEGT. V was clipped by 2 bases and J by 7 bases, with 17 bases between them. The CDR3 sequence is 16 residues long. The CDR3, as DNA: TGTGCCAGCAGTGAAAAGGTTTCAGGGACACTTGAAAAACTGTTTTTT. As protein: CASSEKVSGTLEKLFF.